What follows describes a single T cell receptor (beta chain). Its specificity is unknown. Method: immunoSEQ multiplex PCR; TCRdb's copy keeps in-frame clones and lacks some. The table has about 2 million clones, 85% to 95% seen once. This record comes from a study of shared clonotypes between healthy human individuals. Findings and caveats of the study: Only a few donors were included, so the genetic and exposure-history diversity represented was limited.

Every donor, a Caucasian adult, lived in Nashville, Tennessee. Germline-derived CDR1 and CDR2 are MRHNA and SNTAGT. CDR3 length: 14 residues. Trimming left V 4 bases short and J 7 bases short, with 13 bases between. This rearrangement joins TRBV6-4 to TRBJ2-2, with D unresolved. The origin of this receptor is a man between 18 and 29 years old in good health. The sample comprised naive CD4+ T cells sorted from blood. Described subset: CD45RA+ positively selected. CDR3 amino acids: CASSALSLGGELFF. In nucleotides, the CDR3 is TGTGCCAGCAGTGCCCTGAGCCTCGGCGGGGAGCTGTTTTTT.